These 24 T cell receptor beta chains originate from one sample sequenced in a study of T cells after yellow fever vaccination. TCRdb re-derived calls from the 5' RACE reads in MiXCR, one entry per CDR3 protein. The profile shows about 340,000 distinct CDR3 sequences, 9.5% to 15% of them singletons. The starting material was CD4+ T cells sorted from PBMCs, obtained 15 days after the yellow fever booster vaccination. Source of these receptors: a man between 18 and 35 years old who received the YFV17D yellow fever vaccine.

The chain combines TRBV5-4 with TRBJ1-2; a possible D gene is TRBD1 (5 bases). The CDR3 has 14 residues. V lost 0 bases to trimming and J lost 4 bases, with 10 bases between them. Germline CDR1 reads SGHNT; CDR2 reads YYREEE (reference sequence). The CDR3 bases are TGTGCCAGCAGCTTGGAGCAGGGCCGCTATGGCTACACCTTC. Residues: CASSLEQGRYGYTF. The variable domain in full, completed from reference TRBV5-4 and TRBJ1-2, reads ETGVTQSPTHLIKTRGQQVTLRCSSQSGHNTVSWYQQALGQGPQFIFQYYREEENGRGNFPPRFSGLQFPNYSSELNVNALELDDSALYLCASSLEQGRYGYTFGSGTRLTVV.

The rearrangement uses TRBV6-5 and TRBJ1-4; 7 bases match TRBD1. Looked up from germline, CDR1 is MNHEY and CDR2 is SVGAGI. Germline trimming cut 7 bases from V and 6 bases from J; bases unmatched to any gene: 11. The CDR3 runs 15 residues. This CDR3 reads CASKRTGLLDEKLFF. The CDR3 DNA reads TGTGCCAGCAAGCGGACAGGTCTACTGGATGAAAAACTGTTTTTT.

This sequence joins TRBV2 and TRBJ2-2; a possible D gene is TRBD1 (6 bases). V was cut by 4 bases and J by 3 bases, with 9 bases left in between. Germline V CDR1 and CDR2: SNHLY, FYNNEI. The CDR3 consists of 14 residues. The CDR3 here is CASSADRYTGELFF. The CDR3 nucleotides are TGTGCCAGCAGTGCGGACAGATACACCGGGGAGCTGTTTTTT.

V is TRBV5-1 and J is TRBJ1-1, with TRBD1 identical over 7 bases. The CDR3 consists of 13 residues. V was clipped by 0 bases and J by 9 bases; unmatched bases: 5. Germline-derived CDR1 and CDR2 are SGHRS and YFSETQ. The chain's CDR3 is CASSLGGQSKAFF. The CDR3 DNA follows: TGCGCCAGCAGCTTGGGGGGACAGTCAAAAGCTTTCTTT.

This sequence joins TRBV19 and TRBJ1-5; perhaps TRBD1 as D (5 bases). CDR1 LNHDA and CDR2 SQIVND come from the germline V gene (reference sequence). The CDR3 covers 17 residues. Trimming stripped 4 bases from V and 5 bases from J, with 21 bases between. The CDR3 DNA sequence: TGTGCCAGTAGTACCTTCTCGACAGCCGCCCCGTATCAGCCCCAGCATTTT. Protein: CASSTFSTAAPYQPQHF.

Comments on this clonotype: A read error may explain this, as a much larger clone is one base away. CDR3 in DNA: TGTGCCAGCAGCTTAGAGATGGATCAGCCCCAGCATTTT. Translation: CASSLEMDQPQHF. The rearrangement links TRBV7-2 to TRBJ1-5; D is unclear. V gave up 1 base and J gave up 5 bases, with 6 bases separating them. The length of the CDR3 is 13 residues. Germline CDR1 and CDR2: SGHTA and FQGNSA.

The chain joins TRBV7-9 to TRBJ1-1; D unresolved. The CDR3 runs to 14 residues. V dropped 0 bases and J dropped 0 bases, with 5 bases sitting between them. Germline CDR1 reads SEHNR; CDR2 reads FQNEAQ (reference sequence). This chain's CDR3 is CASSLARLNTEAFF. The CDR3 DNA sequence: TGTGCCAGCAGCTTAGCCAGGCTGAACACTGAAGCTTTCTTT.

This clonotype was seen more than once but under ten times. The chain has TRBV12-3 or TRBV12-4 and TRBJ2-2, with D unclear. The CDR3 covers 13 residues. V was clipped by 4 bases and J by 4 bases, with 7 bases between them. In nucleotides, the CDR3 is TGTGCCAGCAGTTCCCAGGTCACCGGGGAGCTGTTTTTT. It translates to CASSSQVTGELFF.

The table lists this clonotype with many counts. V and J are TRBV7-9 and TRBJ2-2; no clear D gene. The CDR3 runs 14 residues. Trimming cost V 6 bases and J 4 bases, with 12 bases left between them. CDR1 is SEHNR and CDR2 is FQNEAQ in the germline V gene (reference sequence). As DNA, the CDR3 is TGTGCCAGCAGTTTGGACCGAGCCACCGGGGAGCTGTTTTTT. Its translation is CASSLDRATGELFF.

The chain recombines TRBV29-1 with TRBJ1-1; 9 positions agree with TRBD1. V dropped 8 bases and J dropped 0; count of bases not matched to a gene: 4. Germline loops: CDR1 SQVTM, CDR2 ANQGSEA. The CDR3 loop spans 13 amino acids. The CDR3 protein is CSTGQGMNTEAFF. CDR3 DNA sequence: TGCAGCACCGGACAGGGGATGAACACTGAAGCTTTCTTT.

This clonotype was recorded many times. The gene calls are TRBV28 and TRBJ2-7; no reliable D call. Between the trimmed V and J ends, which lost 5 bases and 2 bases, there was a span of 19 bases. Germline CDR1 reads MDHEN; CDR2 reads SYDVKM. This CDR3 region has 16 residues. The CDR3 DNA reads as TGTGCCAGCAGTCTACCCCGCTCCGGGTCAACCTACGAGCAGTACGTC. It specifies CASSLPRSGSTYEQYV.

CDR3 sequence: CASSKDGGNQPQHF. The CDR3, as DNA: TGTGCCAGCAGCAAGGACGGGGGCAATCAGCCCCAGCATTTT. The chain uses TRBV7-9 and TRBJ1-5; D gene unclear. CDR3 length equals 14 residues. Trimming left V 5 bases short and J 2 bases short, with 10 bases between. CDR1 and CDR2 from the germline V gene are SEHNR and FQNEAQ (reference sequence).

The sample holds many counts of this clonotype. The CDR3 DNA reads as TGTGCCAGCACCCCTTTGGCCTCCGGGGCCAACGTCCTGACTTTC. The encoded protein is CASTPLASGANVLTF. The chain couples TRBV7-2 to TRBJ2-6, with no clear D. This CDR3 has 15 residues. Trimming took off 7 bases at V and 4 bases at J, with 14 bases between the two ends. Germline CDR1 SGHTA, CDR2 FQGNSA.

The chain couples TRBV19 to TRBJ2-6; D remains unclear. This CDR3 has 12 amino acids. Trimming left V 8 bases short and J 8 bases short, with 10 bases between. Per germline, CDR1 LNHDA and CDR2 SQIVND (reference sequence). The CDR3 bases are TGTGCCAGTCAATCGTGGCCCAACGTCCTGACTTTC. The encoded protein is CASQSWPNVLTF.

This clonotype was detected only a few times. V usage is TRBV28 and J usage is TRBJ1-5; perhaps TRBD1 as D (6 bases). In germline, CDR1 is MDHEN, CDR2 SYDVKM. This CDR3 has 15 amino acids. The V gene lost 2 bases and the J gene lost 10 bases, with 18 bases spanning the gap. The CDR3 DNA follows: TGTGCCAGCAGTTTAGGCCCGGCCAGGGGATTACCCCAGCATTTT. Its protein is CASSLGPARGLPQHF.

V gene TRBV20-1 combines with J gene TRBJ2-1; weak D call: TRBD2 (5 bases). Germline loops: CDR1 DFQATT, CDR2 SNEGSKA (reference sequence). This CDR3 comprises 13 residues. V lost 6 bases to trimming and J lost 0 bases, with 9 bases between them. CDR3 bases: TGCAGTGCCCTTCGGGACTCCTACAATGAGCAGTTCTTC. This encodes CSALRDSYNEQFF.

On this clonotype: An end of the junction differs from the germline gene, which may be a read error. This chain uses TRBV6-6 with TRBJ1-2; tentatively, D is TRBD1 (6 bases). The CDR3 runs to 14 residues. Germline V CDR1 and CDR2: MNHNY, SVGAGI (reference sequence). The CDR3 DNA is TGTGCCAGCAGTAACTCGGACAGCTCCTATGGCTACACCTTC. This codes for CASSNSDSSYGYTF.

This clonotype was counted ten times or more. The rearrangement links TRBV2 to TRBJ1-5; D is undetermined. The V gene lost 7 bases and the J gene lost 0 bases, with 10 bases spanning the gap. The CDR3 covers 14 residues. Germline CDR1 is SNHLY and CDR2 is FYNNEI. The CDR3 region has the DNA TGTGCCAGCACGGGAAGCATTAGCAATCAGCCCCAGCATTTT. The encoded protein is CASTGSISNQPQHF.

Only a few counts were recorded for this clonotype. J is TRBJ2-1 and V is TRBV7-9; D gene unclear. The germline CDR1 and CDR2 sequences are SEHNR and FQNEAQ (reference sequence). CDR3 length equals 13 residues. Deletions cut 1 base from V and 9 bases from J, with 10 bases between. The DNA for the CDR3 is TGTGCCAGCAGCTTAGGATCGATGACTGAGCAGTTCTTC. As protein: CASSLGSMTEQFF.

This clonotype occurred many times. This chain uses TRBV27 with TRBJ2-7, with no clear D. The CDR3 covers 10 residues. Germline V gene data show CDR1 as MNHEY and CDR2 as SMNVEV (reference sequence). The germline V and J ends were trimmed by 9 bases and 3 bases, with 6 bases remaining between them. CDR3 residues: CARALYEQYF. Here the CDR3 DNA reads TGTGCCAGGGCCCTCTACGAGCAGTACTTC.

V and J are TRBV10-3 and TRBJ2-2, with a weak D call TRBD1 (5 bases). Germline lookup yields CDR1 ENHRY and CDR2 SYGVKD. The CDR3 extends over 15 amino acids. Trimming pared 2 bases from V and 1 base from J, leaving 8 bases between. The CDR3 region is CAISETGQNTGELFF. CDR3 nucleotide sequence: TGTGCCATCAGTGAGACTGGACAGAACACCGGGGAGCTGTTTTTT.

The chain carries TRBV6-2 or TRBV6-3 and TRBJ1-1; a weak D match, TRBD1 (5 bases). The ends were cut back, 5 bases at V and 7 bases at J, with 11 bases in the middle. Looked up from germline, CDR1 is MNHEY and CDR2 is SVGEGT. The CDR3 covers 12 residues. As DNA, the CDR3 is TGTGCCAGCAGTGTTATGAGGGGTGAAGCTTTCTTT. This sequence encodes CASSVMRGEAFF.

At least ten counts were recorded for this clonotype. This chain connects TRBV5-6 to TRBJ1-2, with D possibly matching TRBD1 (6 bases). Trimming stripped 2 bases from V and 4 bases from J, with 18 bases between. The CDR3 loop spans 16 amino acids. From germline, CDR1 is SGHDT and CDR2 YYEEEE. The CDR3 loop is CASSFTDSRDIYGYTF. In DNA form, the CDR3 reads TGTGCCAGCAGCTTCACGGACAGTCGGGATATCTATGGCTACACCTTC.

This clonotype was detected ten times or more. The genes are TRBV4-1 and TRBJ2-2; D tentatively fits TRBD1 or TRBD2 (5 bases each). Germline V lookup: CDR1 MGHRA, CDR2 YSYEKL. V lost 1 base, J lost 1 base, and 7 bases lay in between. The CDR3 consists of 15 residues. The CDR3 DNA reads TGCGCCAGCAGCCAAGGGGACCAGAACACCGGGGAGCTGTTTTTT. It is translated as CASSQGDQNTGELFF.